These 12 T cell receptor beta chains share one sample of origin, sequenced in a study of T cells in Graves' hyperthyroidism and ophthalmopathy. RNA transcripts were the template for amplifying TCR beta CDR3 regions. RT-PCR in the first round (using the HTBI primer set) targeted the TCR CDR3. TCRdb independently ran MiXCR on the multiplex PCR reads; one entry per CDR3 protein. The table lists fewer than 550,000 distinct CDR3 sequences, around 14% of them singletons. Material for sequencing was blood. The receptors derive from a woman aged 18-29 years with Graves' hyperthyroidism.

Concerning this clonotype itself: A much bigger clone sits one base away, suggesting this may be a read error. The gene calls are TRBV10-2 and TRBJ2-7; a weak D match, TRBD1 (5 bases). CDR1 WSHSY and CDR2 SAAADI come from the germline V gene. This CDR3 is 15 amino acids long. CDR3 nucleotides: TGCGCCAGCAATGAGCAGGGAATCCTCTCCTACGAGCAGTACTTC. It specifies CASNEQGILSYEQYF.

This clonotype was seen repeatedly, ten times or more. J is TRBJ2-3 and V is TRBV5-1; D not resolved. Per the germline V gene, CDR1 is SGHRS and CDR2 is YFSETQ. V lost 2 bases and J 4 bases, leaving 11 bases between the germline ends. The CDR3 consists of 14 residues. The CDR3 protein is CASSLGFIADTQYF. The CDR3 nucleotides are TGCGCCAGCAGCTTAGGTTTTATCGCAGATACGCAGTATTTT.

Notes on this clonotype: With a much larger clone just one base away, this may be a read error. The rearrangement uses TRBV20-1 and TRBJ2-1; D ambiguous. CDR1 is DFQATT and CDR2 is SNEGSKA in the germline V gene (reference sequence). Trimming pared 3 bases from V and 6 bases from J, leaving 12 bases between. The CDR3 is made up of 13 amino acids. CDR3: CSASASTFNEQFF. Here the CDR3 DNA reads TGCAGTGCTAGCGCCAGCACCTTCAATGAGCAGTTCTTC.

Many counts were recorded for this clonotype. This chain connects TRBV3-1 to TRBJ2-5; D unclear. With 4 bases removed from V and 3 bases from J, the gap between germline ends came to 21 bases. Germline lookup yields CDR1 LGHDT and CDR2 YNNKEL (reference sequence). This CDR3 is 17 amino acids long. Written as DNA, the CDR3 is TGTGCCAGCAGCCCCCGGTCGGTACGTTCGTACAAAGAGACCCAGTACTTC. Translating it yields CASSPRSVRSYKETQYF.

The chain carries TRBV6-1 and TRBJ2-2; maybe TRBD1 (6 bases). This CDR3 is built from 15 residues. The V gene lost 5 bases and the J gene lost 4 bases, with 14 bases spanning the gap. CDR1 MNHNS and CDR2 SASEGT come from the germline V gene. CDR3 region: CASSPQGSATGELFF. The CDR3 bases are TGTGCCAGCAGTCCACAGGGTTCGGCCACCGGGGAGCTGTTTTTT.

Concerning this clonotype itself: A much larger clone is a single base away; this may be a read error. The missing conserved phenylalanine or tryptophan at the end of this CDR3 makes a read error likely. The chain links TRBV18 to TRBJ2-6, with D perhaps TRBD1 (5 bases). Germline-derived CDR1 and CDR2 are KGHSH and LQKENI. Trimming pared 4 bases from V and 2 bases from J, leaving 12 bases between. CDR3 length equals 16 residues. The CDR3 region is CASSQLSGTGANVLTL. The CDR3 DNA reads as TGTGCCAGCTCACAGCTCTCAGGGACTGGGGCCAACGTCCTGACTCTC.

This clonotype was recorded a few times. The chain employs TRBV7-9 and TRBJ2-7, with a possible D match to TRBD2 (5 bases). The CDR3 length is 14 residues. Germline V lookup: CDR1 SEHNR, CDR2 FQNEAQ (reference sequence). The V end was cut by 2 bases, the J end by 3 bases, with 11 bases between. The CDR3 DNA reads TGTGCCAGCAGCTTATATCCGGGATACTACGAGCAGTACTTC. This sequence encodes CASSLYPGYYEQYF. Filled out from reference TRBV7-9 and TRBJ2-7, the complete variable domain reads DTGVSQNPRHKITKRGQNVTFRCDPISEHNRLYWYRQTLGQGPEFLTYFQNEAQLEKSRLLSDRFSAERPKGSFSTLEIQRTEQGDSAMYLCASSLYPGYYEQYFGPGTRLTVT.

The chain is built from TRBV9 and TRBJ2-7; D ambiguous. The V end was cut by 0 bases, the J end by 4 bases, with 5 bases between. This CDR3 region has 12 residues. Per the germline V gene, CDR1 is SGDLS and CDR2 is YYNGEE. The CDR3 loop reads CASSVGGYEQYF. DNA for the CDR3: TGTGCCAGCAGCGTAGGGGGATACGAGCAGTACTTC.

This clonotype came up a few times. This chain joins TRBV4-1 and TRBJ2-3; 10 nucleotides match TRBD2. Germline V gene data show CDR1 as MGHRA and CDR2 as YSYEKL. The CDR3 has 15 amino acids. With 6 bases clipped from V and 3 bases from J, the junction kept 6 bases outside the gene matches. The CDR3 bases are TGCGCCAGCAGGGACCTAGCGGGAGCTACAGATACGCAGTATTTT. Translating it yields CASRDLAGATDTQYF.

This clonotype was seen repeatedly, ten times or more. The chain is built from TRBV27 and TRBJ2-3; D tentatively reads TRBD1 or TRBD2 (6 bases each). The CDR3 loop spans 14 amino acids. Germline assignment: CDR1 MNHEY and CDR2 SMNVEV (reference sequence). V was shortened by 6 bases and J by 4 bases, with 14 bases between the two germline ends. The CDR3 sequence: CASRGGGAADTQYF. The CDR3, as DNA: TGTGCCAGCAGGGGGGGCGGGGCGGCAGATACGCAGTATTTT.

This clonotype was seen a few times. This chain uses TRBV7-9 with TRBJ2-7; D might be TRBD1 or TRBD2, each matching 7 bases. This CDR3 region has 15 residues. Germline V gene lookup returns CDR1 SEHNR and CDR2 FQNEAQ (reference sequence). Trimming removed 5 bases at V and 6 bases at J, with 20 bases between. The CDR3 DNA sequence: TGTGCCAGCAGCCCAGGGGGGGCAGGGAGGGTCGAGCAGTACTTC. The encoded protein is CASSPGGAGRVEQYF.

This clonotype was counted at least ten times. J is TRBJ2-1 and V is TRBV2; 16 bases fit TRBD2. The CDR3 covers 17 residues. V was clipped by 6 bases and J by 4 bases; unmatched bases: 6. CDR1 is SNHLY and CDR2 is FYNNEI in the germline V gene. CDR3 DNA sequence: TGTGCCAGCAGAGGGACTAGCGGGGGGGCTGGGTACAATGAGCAGTTCTTC. Its translation is CASRGTSGGAGYNEQFF.